A single sample gave rise to the 14 T cell receptor beta chains below, sequenced in a study of cytomegalovirus exposure and HLA in healthy donors. Measured with immunoSEQ multiplex PCR; TCRdb has only the in-frame clones, and not every one. The sample records about 160,000 clones, around 96% being singletons. The sequenced material came from PBMCs. These receptors were collected from a woman under 30 in good health and CMV-seronegative.

This chain connects TRBV10-3 to TRBJ1-5; TRBD1 agrees at 8 bases. CDR1 is ENHRY, CDR2 SYGVKD, per germline. CDR3 length: 14 amino acids. The V segment lost 3 bases and the J segment 9 bases; nucleotides outside the gene matches: 7. The CDR3 region has the DNA TGTGCCATCAGTGATATGGACAGGGCAACGCCCCAGCATTTT. It is translated as CAISDMDRATPQHF.

The chain joins TRBV5-1 to TRBJ2-7; the D is unclear. The germline CDR1 and CDR2 sequences are SGHRS and YFSETQ. This CDR3 is 13 amino acids long. V lost 0 bases and J lost 2, with 6 bases in between. The CDR3 DNA is TGCGCCAGCAGCTTGGTACAGACCTACGAGCAGTACTTC. It yields the protein CASSLVQTYEQYF.

The V call is TRBV4-1, the J call TRBJ1-1, with 10 bases matching TRBD1. This CDR3 region has 16 residues. Germline loops: CDR1 MGHRA, CDR2 YSYEKL. After removal of 5 bases from V and 1 base from J, the junction contained 7 bases not matched to a gene. The CDR3 is CASSSTDRGWNTEAFF. The CDR3 DNA reads as TGCGCCAGCAGCTCCACGGACAGGGGGTGGAACACTGAAGCTTTCTTT.

The J gene is TRBJ2-7, the V gene TRBV4-1; 7 bases match TRBD1. CDR1 and CDR2 from the germline V gene are MGHRA and YSYEKL. This CDR3 is 15 amino acids long. V lost 4 bases, J lost 2 bases, and 8 bases stayed unmatched. As DNA, the CDR3 is TGCGCCAGCAGCCCAAGTCCGGGACAGACCTACGAGCAGTACTTC. This codes for CASSPSPGQTYEQYF.

J is TRBJ2-1 and V is TRBV29-1; D is possibly TRBD2 (5 bases). The CDR3 loop spans 14 amino acids. Trimming took 4 bases from V and 3 from J, leaving 13 bases between them. Germline CDR1 is SQVTM and CDR2 is ANQGSEA. The CDR3 is CSVVLQRGYNEQFF. In nucleotides, the CDR3 is TGCAGCGTTGTGCTCCAACGGGGCTACAATGAGCAGTTCTTC.

V is TRBV6-5 and J is TRBJ1-2, with D tentatively TRBD1 (6 bases). This CDR3 spans 15 amino acids. V lost 0 bases, J lost 4 bases, and 12 bases lay in between. Germline CDR1 and CDR2: MNHEY and SVGAGI. CDR3 amino acids: CASSYSTQGTYGYTF. The CDR3 DNA reads as TGTGCCAGCAGTTACTCCACCCAGGGGACCTATGGCTACACCTTC.

The CDR3 DNA reads TGTGCCAGCAGTTTATTCTCGGACACTATAGGCTACACCTTC. Protein sequence: CASSLFSDTIGYTF. The chain uses TRBV27 and TRBJ1-2; D possibly corresponds to TRBD1 (5 bases). CDR3 length: 14 residues. Looked up from germline, CDR1 is MNHEY and CDR2 is SMNVEV (reference sequence). V lost 1 base and J 8 bases, leaving 14 bases between the germline ends.

The chain carries TRBV7-9 and TRBJ1-3, with TRBD1 matching 7 bases. This CDR3 spans 15 amino acids. The J segment lost 0 bases and the V segment lost 6 bases, leaving 5 bases of the junction unmatched. Germline loops: CDR1 SEHNR, CDR2 FQNEAQ (reference sequence). CDR3 nucleotide sequence: TGTGCCAGCAGTTCTGACAGGGACTCTGGAAACACCATATATTTT. This translates into CASSSDRDSGNTIYF.

The chain employs TRBV6-5 and TRBJ2-5; 11 nucleotides align to TRBD2. V gave up 5 bases and J gave up 10 bases; unmatched junction bases: 12. The CDR3 runs to 15 residues. Germline lookup yields CDR1 MNHEY and CDR2 SVGAGI. In nucleotides, the CDR3 is TGTGCCAGCAGTCAAATAGCGGGGGGGCCCGGAGGCCAGTACTTC. Translating it yields CASSQIAGGPGGQYF.

The CDR3 is CASSSVGGEKLFF. DNA of the CDR3: TGCGCCAGCAGCTCGGTGGGGGGTGAAAAACTGTTTTTT. V and J are TRBV5-1 and TRBJ1-4, with a possible D match to TRBD1 (5 bases). There are 13 residues in the CDR3. Germline CDR1 reads SGHRS; CDR2 reads YFSETQ. V gave up 3 bases and J gave up 7 bases, with 10 bases separating them.

In this sample, this clone turned up once. CDR3 protein: CASSYSQGNQPQHF. The DNA for the CDR3 is TGTGCCAGCAGTTACTCCCAGGGTAATCAGCCCCAGCATTTT. The rearrangement links TRBV6-6 to TRBJ1-5, with D tentatively TRBD1 (5 bases). This CDR3 contains 14 residues. Deletions cut 0 bases from V and 4 bases from J, with 7 bases between. CDR1 is MNHNY, CDR2 SVGAGI, per germline (reference sequence).

The V gene is TRBV15, the J gene TRBJ1-6; D unresolved. This CDR3 has 14 residues. Germline loops: CDR1 LNHNV, CDR2 YYDKDF (reference sequence). Trimming shortened V by 0 bases and J by 7 bases, and 7 bases separated the two germline ends. The CDR3 DNA sequence: TGTGCCACCAGCAGAGACAGGAACAATTCACCCCTCCACTTT. Its translation is CATSRDRNNSPLHF.

The gene calls are TRBV9 and TRBJ2-5; 9 positions agree with TRBD2. Trimming took 4 bases from V and 2 from J; bases not matched to a gene: 9. This CDR3 spans 16 amino acids. The germline V gene encodes CDR1 SGDLS and CDR2 YYNGEE. CDR3 loop: CASSHRLADEQETQYF. The CDR3 DNA reads TGTGCCAGCAGCCACCGACTAGCGGACGAACAAGAGACCCAGTACTTC.

V and J are TRBV7-2 and TRBJ2-7, with 9 bases lining up with TRBD1. The CDR3 is made up of 13 amino acids. Losses at the gene ends were 1 base for V and 6 bases for J; bases not matched to a gene: 1. The germline V gene has CDR1 SGHTA and CDR2 FQGNSA. The CDR3 reads CASSLDRGREQYF. In DNA form, the CDR3 reads TGTGCCAGCAGCTTAGACAGGGGGCGCGAGCAGTACTTC.